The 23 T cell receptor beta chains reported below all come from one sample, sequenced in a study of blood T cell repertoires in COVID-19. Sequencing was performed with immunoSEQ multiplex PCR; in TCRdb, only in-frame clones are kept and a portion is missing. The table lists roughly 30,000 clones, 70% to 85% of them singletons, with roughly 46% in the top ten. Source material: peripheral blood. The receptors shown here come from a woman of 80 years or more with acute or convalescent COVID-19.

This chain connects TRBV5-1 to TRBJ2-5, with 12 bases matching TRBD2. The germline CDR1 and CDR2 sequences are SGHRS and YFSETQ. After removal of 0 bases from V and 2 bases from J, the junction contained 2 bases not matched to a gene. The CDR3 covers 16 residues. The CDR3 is CASSLALAGGQETQYF. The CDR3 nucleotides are TGCGCCAGCAGCTTGGCCCTAGCGGGGGGGCAAGAGACCCAGTACTTC.

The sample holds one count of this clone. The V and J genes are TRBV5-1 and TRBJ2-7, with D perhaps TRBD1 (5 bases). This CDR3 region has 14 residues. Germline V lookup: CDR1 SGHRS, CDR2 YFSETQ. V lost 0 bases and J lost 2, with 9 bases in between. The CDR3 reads CASSLEGRAYEQYF. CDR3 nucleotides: TGCGCCAGCAGCTTGGAGGGCAGGGCCTACGAGCAGTACTTC.

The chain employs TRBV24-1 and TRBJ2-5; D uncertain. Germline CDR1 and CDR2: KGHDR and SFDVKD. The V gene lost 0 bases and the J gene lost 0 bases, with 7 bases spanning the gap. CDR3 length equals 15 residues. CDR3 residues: CATSDLWSDQETQYF. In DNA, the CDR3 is TGTGCCACCAGTGATTTGTGGTCGGACCAAGAGACCCAGTACTTC.

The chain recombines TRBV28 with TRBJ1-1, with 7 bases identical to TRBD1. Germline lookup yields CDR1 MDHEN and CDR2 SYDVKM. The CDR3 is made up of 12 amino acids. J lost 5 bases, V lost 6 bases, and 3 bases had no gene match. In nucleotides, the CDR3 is TGTGCCAGCAGCCTACAGGGGACTGAAGCTTTCTTT. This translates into CASSLQGTEAFF.

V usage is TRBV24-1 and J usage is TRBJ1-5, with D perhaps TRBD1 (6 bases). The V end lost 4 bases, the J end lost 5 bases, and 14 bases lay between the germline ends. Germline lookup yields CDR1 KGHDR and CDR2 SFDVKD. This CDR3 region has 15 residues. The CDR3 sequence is CATSDPKQGDQPQHF. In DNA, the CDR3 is TGTGCCACCAGTGACCCCAAACAGGGAGATCAGCCCCAGCATTTT.

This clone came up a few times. The CDR3 nucleotides are TGTGCCAGCAGCTCTGTGCGGGGGGGAGGAAGCACAGATACGCAGTATTTT. Protein product: CASSSVRGGGSTDTQYF. The chain uses TRBV5-4 and TRBJ2-3; 9 bases align to TRBD2. After removal of 3 bases from V and 0 bases from J, the junction contained 8 bases not matched to a gene. CDR3 length: 17 amino acids. CDR1 is SGHNT, CDR2 YYREEE, per germline (reference sequence).

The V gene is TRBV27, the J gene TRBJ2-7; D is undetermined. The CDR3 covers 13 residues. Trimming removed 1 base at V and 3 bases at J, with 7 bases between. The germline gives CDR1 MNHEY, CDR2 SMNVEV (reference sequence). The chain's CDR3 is CASSLFQDYEQYF. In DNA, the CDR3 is TGTGCCAGCAGTTTATTTCAGGACTACGAGCAGTACTTC.

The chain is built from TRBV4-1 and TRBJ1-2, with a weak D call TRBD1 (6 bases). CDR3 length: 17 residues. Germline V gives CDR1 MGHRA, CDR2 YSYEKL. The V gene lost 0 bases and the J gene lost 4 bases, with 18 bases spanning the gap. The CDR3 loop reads CASSQDPLSTGTYGYTF. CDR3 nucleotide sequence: TGCGCCAGCAGCCAAGACCCTCTGAGCACAGGGACCTATGGCTACACCTTC.

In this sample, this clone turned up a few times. The CDR3: CASSPAGTGRYEQYF. CDR3 in DNA: TGTGCCAGCTCTCCGGCCGGGACAGGGAGGTACGAGCAGTACTTC. The chain joins TRBV18 to TRBJ2-7; 9 bases are shared with TRBD1. This CDR3 is built from 15 residues. Unmatched junction bases numbered 10, after V lost 6 bases and J lost 4 bases. Germline V gene sequence: CDR1 KGHSH, CDR2 LQKENI.

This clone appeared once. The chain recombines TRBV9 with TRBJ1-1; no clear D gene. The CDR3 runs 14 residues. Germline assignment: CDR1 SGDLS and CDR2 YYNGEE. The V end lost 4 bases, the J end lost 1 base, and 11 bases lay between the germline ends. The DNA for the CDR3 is TGTGCCAGCAGCCCCCGTTTTTCGAACACTGAAGCTTTCTTT. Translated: CASSPRFSNTEAFF.

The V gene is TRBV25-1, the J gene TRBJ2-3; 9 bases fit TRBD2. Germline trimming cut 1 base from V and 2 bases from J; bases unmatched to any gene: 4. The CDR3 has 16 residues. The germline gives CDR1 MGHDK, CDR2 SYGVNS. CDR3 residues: CASSESPSGDTDTQYF. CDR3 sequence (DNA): TGTGCCAGCAGTGAATCCCCTAGCGGGGACACAGATACGCAGTATTTT.

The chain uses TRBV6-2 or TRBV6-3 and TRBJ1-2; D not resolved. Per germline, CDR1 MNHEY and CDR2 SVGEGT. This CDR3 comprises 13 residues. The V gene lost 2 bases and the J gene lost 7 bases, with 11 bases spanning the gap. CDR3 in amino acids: CASSYIGLVGYTF. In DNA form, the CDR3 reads TGTGCCAGCAGTTACATCGGGTTGGTTGGCTACACCTTC.

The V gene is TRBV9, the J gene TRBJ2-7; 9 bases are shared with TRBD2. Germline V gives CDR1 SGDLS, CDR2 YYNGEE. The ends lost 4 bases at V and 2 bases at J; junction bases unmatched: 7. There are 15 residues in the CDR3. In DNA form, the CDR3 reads TGTGCCAGCAGCCCCTTCACTAGCGGGCCCTACGAGCAGTACTTC. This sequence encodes CASSPFTSGPYEQYF.

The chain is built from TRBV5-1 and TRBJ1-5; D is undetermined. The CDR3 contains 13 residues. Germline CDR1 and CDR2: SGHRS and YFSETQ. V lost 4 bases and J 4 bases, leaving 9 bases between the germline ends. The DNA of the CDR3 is TGCGCCAGCAGCAATTCCCCTAATCAGCCCCAGCATTTT. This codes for CASSNSPNQPQHF.

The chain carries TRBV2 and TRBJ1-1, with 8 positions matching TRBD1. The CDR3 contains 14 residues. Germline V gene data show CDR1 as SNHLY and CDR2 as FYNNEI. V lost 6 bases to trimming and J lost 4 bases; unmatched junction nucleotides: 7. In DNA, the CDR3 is TGTGCCAGCAGAGGACAGGGCCGAGGCACTGAAGCTTTCTTT. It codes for CASRGQGRGTEAFF.

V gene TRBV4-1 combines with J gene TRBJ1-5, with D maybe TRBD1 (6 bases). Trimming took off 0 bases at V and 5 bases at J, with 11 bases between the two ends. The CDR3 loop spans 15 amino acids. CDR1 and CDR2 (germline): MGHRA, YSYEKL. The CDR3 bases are TGCGCCAGCAGCCAAGAACCGACAGGCCATCAGCCCCAGCATTTT. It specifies CASSQEPTGHQPQHF.

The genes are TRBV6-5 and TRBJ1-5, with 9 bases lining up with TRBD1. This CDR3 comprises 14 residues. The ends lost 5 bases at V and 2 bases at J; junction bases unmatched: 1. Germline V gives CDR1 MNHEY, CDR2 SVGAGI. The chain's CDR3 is CASSRTGGNQPQHF. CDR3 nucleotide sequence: TGTGCCAGCAGTCGGACAGGGGGCAATCAGCCCCAGCATTTT.

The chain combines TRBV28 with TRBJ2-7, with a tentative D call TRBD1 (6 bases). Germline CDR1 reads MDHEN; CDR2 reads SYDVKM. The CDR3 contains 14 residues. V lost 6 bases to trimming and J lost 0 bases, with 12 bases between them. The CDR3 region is CASRVVQGSYEQYF. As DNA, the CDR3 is TGTGCCAGCAGAGTCGTACAGGGCTCCTACGAGCAGTACTTC.

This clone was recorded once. CDR3 nucleotide sequence: TGTGCCAGCAGTTTATGGGCCCACCCCAGCGATACGCAGTATTTT. It codes for CASSLWAHPSDTQYF. The chain combines TRBV27 with TRBJ2-3; D gene ambiguous. The CDR3 totals 15 residues. Germline V gene data show CDR1 as MNHEY and CDR2 as SMNVEV (reference sequence). V was clipped by 1 base and J by 6 bases, with 14 bases between them.

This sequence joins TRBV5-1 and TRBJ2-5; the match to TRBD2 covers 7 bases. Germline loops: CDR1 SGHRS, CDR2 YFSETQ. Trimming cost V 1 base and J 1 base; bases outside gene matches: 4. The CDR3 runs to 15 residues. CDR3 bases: TGCGCCAGCAGCTTGTTGGGCGGGGGCCAAGAGACCCAGTACTTC. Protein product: CASSLLGGGQETQYF.

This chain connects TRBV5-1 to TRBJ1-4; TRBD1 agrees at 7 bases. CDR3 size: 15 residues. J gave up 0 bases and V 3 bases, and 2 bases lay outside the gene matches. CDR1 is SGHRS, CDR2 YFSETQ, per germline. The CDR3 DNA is TGCGCCAGCAGCTCGGGGACAGCAACTAATGAAAAACTGTTTTTT. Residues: CASSSGTATNEKLFF.

The CDR3 nucleotides are TGTGCCAGCTCACTGGGACAGGGGGTGGGCACTGAAGCTTTCTTT. This sequence encodes CASSLGQGVGTEAFF. V gene TRBV18 combines with J gene TRBJ1-1, with 11 bases matching TRBD1. Germline V gives CDR1 KGHSH, CDR2 LQKENI. CDR3 size: 15 residues. V shed 4 bases, J shed 4 bases, and the junction held 5 bases outside the gene matches.

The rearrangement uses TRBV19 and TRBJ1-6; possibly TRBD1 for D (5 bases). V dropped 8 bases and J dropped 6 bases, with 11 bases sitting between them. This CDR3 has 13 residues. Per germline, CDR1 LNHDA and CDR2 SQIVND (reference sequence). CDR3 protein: CASGRESNSPLHF. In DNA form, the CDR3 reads TGTGCCAGTGGCAGGGAAAGTAATTCACCCCTCCACTTT.